Listed below are T cell receptor beta chains from one sample, sequenced in a study of T-cell reconstitution after alpha-beta-depleted transplantation in children. TCRdb recomputed calls from the PCR reads with MiXCR, one row per CDR3 protein. The table includes some 500,000 distinct CDR3 sequences, approximately 20% detected once. Sample: PBMCs from the stem cell graft donor, taken from the stem cell graft. The receptors were sampled from a human donor who donated a stem cell graft to a child with acute lymphoblastic leukemia. Each CDR3 is given with its conserved first and last residue. Each record gives: CDR3 protein, CDR3 DNA, D gene, clone size, V gene, J gene. A D gene is named only where the DNA matches it firmly. Size is omitted from some rows. Given values are once, few, many or a class for expanded clones.

cdr3_aa: CATAGQGAGTEAFF
cdr3_nt: TGCGCCACCGCGGGGCAGGGGGCGGGTACTGAAGCTTTCTTT
d_call: TRBD1
clone_size: few
v_call: TRBV10-2
j_call: TRBJ1-1

cdr3_aa: CASSYSRAQKNYGYTF
cdr3_nt: TGTGCCAGCAGTTATAGTAGAGCGCAAAAGAACTATGGCTACACCTTC
d_call: -
clone_size: -
v_call: TRBV6-5
j_call: TRBJ1-2

cdr3_aa: CASSLVQTGYGYTF
cdr3_nt: TGCGCCAGCAGCTTGGTACAGACAGGCTATGGCTACACCTTC
d_call: -
clone_size: -
v_call: TRBV5-1
j_call: TRBJ1-2

cdr3_aa: CASSAWLGGSTEAFF
cdr3_nt: TGTGCCAGCAGCGCGTGGTTGGGGGGAAGCACTGAAGCTTTCTTT
d_call: -
clone_size: few
v_call: TRBV7-9
j_call: TRBJ1-1

cdr3_aa: CASSPTWGGSVTDTQYF
cdr3_nt: TGTGCCAGCAGCCCAACGTGGGGGGGGTCGGTCACAGATACGCAGTATTTT
d_call: TRBD2
clone_size: few
v_call: TRBV7-2
j_call: TRBJ2-3

cdr3_aa: CSGRLAGLRETQYF
cdr3_nt: TGCAGCGGTCGACTAGCGGGTTTAAGGGAGACCCAGTACTTC
d_call: TRBD2
clone_size: -
v_call: TRBV29-1
j_call: TRBJ2-5

cdr3_aa: CASSVGAGGAYYEQYF
cdr3_nt: TGTGCCAGCAGCGTAGGTGCAGGGGGCGCCTATTACGAGCAGTACTTC
d_call: TRBD1
clone_size: few
v_call: TRBV9
j_call: TRBJ2-7

cdr3_aa: CASSPGTPSNYGYTF
cdr3_nt: TGCGCCAGCAGCCCAGGGACACCCTCTAACTATGGCTACACCTTC
d_call: -
clone_size: -
v_call: TRBV4-1
j_call: TRBJ1-2

cdr3_aa: CASSVEGRRAKNIQYF
cdr3_nt: TGTGCCAGCAGTGTTGAGGGGCGTAGAGCCAAAAACATTCAGTACTTC
d_call: -
clone_size: many
v_call: TRBV2
j_call: TRBJ2-4

cdr3_aa: CASSQEGTGNAEAFF
cdr3_nt: TGCGCCAGCAGCCAAGAAGGGACAGGGAACGCTGAAGCTTTCTTT
d_call: TRBD1
clone_size: few
v_call: TRBV4-1
j_call: TRBJ1-1

cdr3_aa: CASSPWGLGDEQYF
cdr3_nt: TGTGCCAGCAGCCCCTGGGGACTAGGGGACGAGCAGTACTTC
d_call: TRBD2
clone_size: -
v_call: TRBV7-8
j_call: TRBJ2-7

cdr3_aa: CASERVGNEQFF
cdr3_nt: TGTGCCAGCGAGCGGGTGGGGAATGAGCAGTTCTTC
d_call: -
clone_size: -
v_call: TRBV12-3/TRBV12-4
j_call: TRBJ2-1

cdr3_aa: CSAYRGSGELFF
cdr3_nt: TGCAGTGCATACAGGGGATCCGGGGAGCTGTTTTTT
d_call: TRBD1
clone_size: -
v_call: TRBV20-1
j_call: TRBJ2-2

cdr3_aa: CATSRTSHNEQFF
cdr3_nt: TGTGCCACCAGCCGGACTTCCCACAATGAGCAGTTCTTC
d_call: -
clone_size: few
v_call: TRBV24-1
j_call: TRBJ2-1

cdr3_aa: CASSVGTGGIQPQHF
cdr3_nt: TGTGCCAGCAGCGTAGGAACAGGGGGCATTCAGCCCCAGCATTTT
d_call: TRBD1
clone_size: -
v_call: TRBV9
j_call: TRBJ1-5

cdr3_aa: CATSRKGGLMQFF
cdr3_nt: TGTGCCACCAGCAGAAAGGGCGGACTCATGCAGTTCTTC
d_call: -
clone_size: -
v_call: TRBV15
j_call: TRBJ2-1

cdr3_aa: CASSGDRARFYGYTF
cdr3_nt: TGTGCCAGCAGCGGGGACAGGGCCCGCTTTTATGGCTACACCTTC
d_call: TRBD1
clone_size: few
v_call: TRBV9
j_call: TRBJ1-2

cdr3_aa: CASSPHLGNTEAFF
cdr3_nt: TGTGCCAGCAGCCCGCACTTAGGGAACACTGAAGCTTTCTTT
d_call: -
clone_size: -
v_call: TRBV7-9
j_call: TRBJ1-1

cdr3_aa: CASSLQGRSTGELFF
cdr3_nt: TGTGCCAGCAGTTTACAAGGGAGGAGCACCGGGGAGCTGTTTTTT
d_call: -
clone_size: few
v_call: TRBV12-3/TRBV12-4
j_call: TRBJ2-2

cdr3_aa: CASSIRPGLAGVEQFF
cdr3_nt: TGTGCCAGTAGTATCCGTCCGGGACTAGCGGGAGTCGAGCAGTTCTTC
d_call: TRBD2
clone_size: few
v_call: TRBV19
j_call: TRBJ2-1

cdr3_aa: CASSLGARGAGYEQYF
cdr3_nt: TGCGCCAGCAGCCTCGGGGCAAGGGGGGCGGGCTACGAGCAGTACTTC
d_call: -
clone_size: -
v_call: TRBV4-1
j_call: TRBJ2-7

cdr3_aa: CASSRISGTGDTGELFF
cdr3_nt: TGCGCCAGCAGCCGTATCTCCGGGACAGGGGACACCGGGGAGCTGTTTTTT
d_call: TRBD1
clone_size: few
v_call: TRBV5-1
j_call: TRBJ2-2

cdr3_aa: CASSPFSYNEQFF
cdr3_nt: TGTGCCAGCAGCCCCTTTTCTTACAATGAGCAGTTCTTC
d_call: -
clone_size: -
v_call: TRBV3-1
j_call: TRBJ2-1

cdr3_aa: CASSQGHNYGYTF
cdr3_nt: TGTGCCAGCAGCCAAGGGCACAACTATGGCTACACCTTC
d_call: -
clone_size: -
v_call: TRBV11-2
j_call: TRBJ1-2